The entry that follows covers one T cell receptor beta chain sequence. Here immunoSEQ multiplex PCR was the method, and the copy in TCRdb shows in-frame clones only, minus some. Of about 140,000 clones detected, over 80% appear once; the ten largest clones hold under 10%. CDR3 length: 17 residues. V gave up 5 bases and J gave up 2 bases; unmatched junction bases: 7. Germline CDR1 is SGHRS and CDR2 is YFSETQ. The data belong to a study of blood T cell repertoires in COVID-19. Study information: Sites across the United States, Italy and Spain contributed samples from acute and convalescent COVID-19.

The genes are TRBV5-1 and TRBJ2-3, with 14 bases lining up with TRBD2. The TCR comes from a man in his thirties or forties with COVID-19, enrolled during active disease. Sequencing input: peripheral blood. The CDR3 here is CASRVGTSGSLTDTQYF. CDR3 nucleotide sequence: TGCGCCAGCAGGGTCGGGACTAGCGGGAGTCTCACAGATACGCAGTATTTT. The full variable domain, rest sourced from reference TRBV5-1 and TRBJ2-3, is KAGVTQTPRYLIKTRGQQVTLSCSPISGHRSVSWYQQTPGQGLQFLFEYFSETQRNKGNFPGRFSGRQFSNSRSEMNVSTLELGDSALYLCASRVGTSGSLTDTQYFGPGTRLTVL.